Listed below are T cell receptor beta chains from one sample, sequenced in a study of blood T cell repertoires in COVID-19. Clones were read by immunoSEQ multiplex PCR, and TCRdb kept only the in-frame ones, dropping some. This sample has tens of thousands of clones; more than 70% occur once, and the top ten carry more than 2%. Sequencing was performed on peripheral blood. These receptors originate from a man aged 45 to 65 with acute or convalescent COVID-19. CDR3s include the opening cysteine and the closing phenylalanine or tryptophan. The D gene is left open where the match is weak. Some rows mark clone size as missing; the rest say once, few, many or name a class of expanded clone.

j_call d_call clone_size v_call cdr3_aa
TRBJ1-2 TRBD1 - TRBV9 CASSGGTGYGYTF
TRBJ1-2 - - TRBV7-6 CASSENYGYTF
TRBJ2-3 - - TRBV4-1 CASSQDRPRTRTTAFSTDTQYF
TRBJ1-2 - - TRBV6-5 CASSYSGRINYGYTF
TRBJ1-4 - - TRBV28 CASSSAGQLQVEKLFF
TRBJ2-1 - - TRBV4-1 CASSLGLMSSYNEQFF
TRBJ2-3 TRBD1 - TRBV15 CATSREADRGTDTQYF
TRBJ2-2 TRBD1 - TRBV7-3 CASSPGQGVTGELFF
TRBJ2-1 TRBD2 - TRBV9 CASSEAGVSYNEQFF
TRBJ2-1 - - TRBV7-9 CASSGTGNEQFF
TRBJ1-2 - - TRBV28 CASGRGRANYGYTF
TRBJ1-4 TRBD1 - TRBV4-1 CASSPHRGANEKLFF
TRBJ1-5 - - TRBV6-2/TRBV6-3 CASSKGSNQPQHF
TRBJ1-2 - once TRBV9 CASSRSGGGYGYTF
TRBJ2-1 - - TRBV9 CASSAGAGAEDEQFF
TRBJ2-1 TRBD2 once TRBV19 CATRTSGPSYNEQFF
TRBJ1-1 - - TRBV19 CASREHPNTEAFF
TRBJ2-3 TRBD2 - TRBV16 CASSAGLASDTQYF
TRBJ2-2 TRBD2 - TRBV30 CAWTGGTGELFF
TRBJ1-1 - - TRBV6-5 CASSYSNVPGVTEAFF
TRBJ1-6 - - TRBV7-9 CASSLSDTGSPLHF
TRBJ2-1 - - TRBV28 CASSRTNYNEQFF
TRBJ1-4 TRBD1 - TRBV9 CASSVGTATNEKLFF
TRBJ1-1 - - TRBV6-2/TRBV6-3 CASSFQAGTEAFF
TRBJ1-4 - - TRBV6-5 CASSRTGNEKLFF
TRBJ2-7 TRBD2 once TRBV6-5 CASRLAGGSYEQYF
TRBJ2-7 TRBD1 - TRBV5-1 CASSHTGGLLSYEQYF
TRBJ2-7 TRBD1 - TRBV7-2 CASSSLTGLYEQYF
TRBJ2-5 TRBD1 - TRBV6-5 CASRSGTGKETQYF
TRBJ2-3 TRBD2 - TRBV7-2 CASSLVAGGPVTDTQYF
TRBJ2-5 TRBD1 - TRBV25-1 CASSPGQEVETQYF
TRBJ2-1 - - TRBV11-2 CASSLGQGIDEQFF
TRBJ2-7 TRBD2 - TRBV5-1 CASSFVGSGSPPSYEQYF
TRBJ1-6 - - TRBV3-1/TRBV3-2 CASSQAAQGNSPLHF
TRBJ2-5 TRBD2 - TRBV3-1/TRBV3-2 CASSQDGIAGGKETQYF
TRBJ2-1 TRBD2 - TRBV5-4 CASSKSGSSYNEQFF
TRBJ2-7 TRBD1 - TRBV6-1 CASSERGTGSYEQYF